This TCR beta chain was found in a study of T cells in localized non-small cell lung cancer. As concerns this clone: The antigen is undetermined.

Study-wide results and limits: A median about 62 of the top 100 tumor clones appeared in adjacent lung. Heterogeneity stays possible, as sequencing covered only one tumor region. Compared with tumor, uninvolved adjacent lung displayed greater T cell clonality, ranking highest overall.

The data were produced by immunoSEQ multiplex PCR, yet TCRdb's version contains in-frame clones alone and is incomplete. The sample has about 26,000 clones; roughly nine tenths are singletons. Trimming removed 0 bases from V and 5 bases from J, with 9 bases in between. This CDR3 comprises 14 residues. The germline V gene has CDR1 SGHNT and CDR2 YYREEE (reference sequence). This TCR was sampled from a female donor at least 60 years old with stage II squamous cell lung carcinoma. This chain links TRBV5-4 with TRBJ2-1; D might be TRBD1 or TRBD2, each matching 5 bases. The sequenced sample was peripheral blood, obtained before any cancer treatment. CDR3 DNA sequence: TGTGCCAGCAGCTTGGATGGGACGGACAATGAGCAGTTCTTC. It encodes CASSLDGTDNEQFF.